This T cell receptor (beta chain) was found in a study of blood T cell repertoires in COVID-19. Study at large: From T cells, B-cell-depleted T cells, or PBMCs came the material, which was cDNA or gDNA.

Under the authors' procedure: Reference gene primer amplification in the assay estimated nucleated cell counts. The protocol was immunoSEQ multiplex PCR, while the TCRdb copy is restricted to in-frame clones and leaves out a portion. D and trimming come from the DNA, and the V and J calls and clone size come from that table. Among about 250,000 clones listed, approximately 92% were seen once. Assignment of participants to cohorts was predicated upon participant-reported clinical history. The germline V gene has CDR1 MNHEY and CDR2 SMNVEV (reference sequence). Germline trimming cut 2 bases from V and 6 bases from J; bases unmatched to any gene: 3. The CDR3 totals 15 residues.

The chain is built from TRBV27 and TRBJ1-5; 11 positions match TRBD1. This receptor was identified in a woman aged 18 to 35 who had recovered from COVID-19. The sample comprised PBMCs or T cells enriched from blood (not recorded which). As DNA, the CDR3 is TGTGCCAGCAGTTTAGGACAGGGGGCAGGTCAGCCCCAGCATTTT. Translating gives CASSLGQGAGQPQHF.